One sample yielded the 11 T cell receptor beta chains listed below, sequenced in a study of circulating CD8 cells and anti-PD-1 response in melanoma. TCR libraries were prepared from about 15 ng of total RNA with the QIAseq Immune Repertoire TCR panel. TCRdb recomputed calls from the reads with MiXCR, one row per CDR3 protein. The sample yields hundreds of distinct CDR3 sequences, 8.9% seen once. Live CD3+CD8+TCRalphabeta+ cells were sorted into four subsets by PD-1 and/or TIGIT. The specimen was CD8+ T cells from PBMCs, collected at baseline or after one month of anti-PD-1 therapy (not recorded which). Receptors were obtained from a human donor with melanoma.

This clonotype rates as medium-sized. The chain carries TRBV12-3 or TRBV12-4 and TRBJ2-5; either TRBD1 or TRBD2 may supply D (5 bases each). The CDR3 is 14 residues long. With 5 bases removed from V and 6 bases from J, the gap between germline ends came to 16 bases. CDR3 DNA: TGTGCCAGCAGTACAAGGGACGGGCGGAAGACCCAGTACTTC. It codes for CASSTRDGRKTQYF.

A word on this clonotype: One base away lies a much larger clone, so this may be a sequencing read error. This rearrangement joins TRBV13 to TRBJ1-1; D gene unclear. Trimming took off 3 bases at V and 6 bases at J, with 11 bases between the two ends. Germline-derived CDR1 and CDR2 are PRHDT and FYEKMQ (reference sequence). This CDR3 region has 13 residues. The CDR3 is CASSLEVSAEAFF. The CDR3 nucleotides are TGTGCCAGCAGCTTGGAGGTGAGCGCTGAAGCTTTCTTT.

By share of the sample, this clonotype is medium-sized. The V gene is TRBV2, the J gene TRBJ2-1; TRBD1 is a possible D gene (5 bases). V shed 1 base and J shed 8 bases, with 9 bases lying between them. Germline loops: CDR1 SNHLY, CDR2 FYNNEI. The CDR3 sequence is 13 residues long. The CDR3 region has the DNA TGTGCCAGCAGTGAAGAGGGGTGGGATGAGCAGTTCTTC. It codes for CASSEEGWDEQFF. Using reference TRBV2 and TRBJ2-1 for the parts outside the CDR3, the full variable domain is EPEVTQTPSHQVTQMGQEVILRCVPISNHLYFYWYRQILGQKVEFLVSFYNNEISEKSEIFDDQFSVERPDGSNFTLKIRSTKLEDSAMYFCASSEEGWDEQFFGPGTRLTVL.

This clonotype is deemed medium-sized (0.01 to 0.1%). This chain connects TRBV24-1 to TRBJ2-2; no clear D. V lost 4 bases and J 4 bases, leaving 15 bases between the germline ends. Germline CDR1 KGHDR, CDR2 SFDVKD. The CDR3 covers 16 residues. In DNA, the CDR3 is TGTGCCACCAGTGACCCCACCTGGCAGAGCACCGGGGAGCTGTTTTTT. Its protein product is CATSDPTWQSTGELFF.

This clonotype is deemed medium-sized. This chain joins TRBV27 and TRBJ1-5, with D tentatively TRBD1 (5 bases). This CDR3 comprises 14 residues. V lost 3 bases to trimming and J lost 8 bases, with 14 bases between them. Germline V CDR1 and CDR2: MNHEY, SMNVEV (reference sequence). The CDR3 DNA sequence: TGTGCCAGCAGTTTGACGGGGGTGGAGAAGCCCCAGCATTTT. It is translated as CASSLTGVEKPQHF.

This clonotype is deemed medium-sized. The DNA of the CDR3 is TGCAGCGCCCGGATGTTGGGAGGCTCGGAGGGGTACACAGATACGCAGTATTTT. Translating it yields CSARMLGGSEGYTDTQYF. This rearrangement joins TRBV29-1 to TRBJ2-3; possibly TRBD2 for D (6 bases). The CDR3 has 18 residues. Trimming pared 7 bases from V and 2 bases from J, leaving 28 bases between. Germline-derived CDR1 and CDR2 are SQVTM and ANQGSEA.

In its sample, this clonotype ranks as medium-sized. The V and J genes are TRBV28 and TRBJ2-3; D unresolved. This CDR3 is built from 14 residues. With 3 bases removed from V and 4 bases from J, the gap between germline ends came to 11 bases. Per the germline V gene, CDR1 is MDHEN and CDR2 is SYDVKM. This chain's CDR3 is CASSFPGRPDTQYF. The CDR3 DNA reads TGTGCCAGCAGTTTTCCGGGCAGACCAGATACGCAGTATTTT.

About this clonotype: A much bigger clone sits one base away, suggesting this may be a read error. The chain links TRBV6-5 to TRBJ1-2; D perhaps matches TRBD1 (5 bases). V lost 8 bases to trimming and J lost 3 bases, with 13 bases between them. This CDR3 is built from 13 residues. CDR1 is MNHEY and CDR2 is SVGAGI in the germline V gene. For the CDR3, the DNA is TGTGCCAGCGCGAAACGGGGGGACTATGGCTACACCTTC. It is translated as CASAKRGDYGYTF.

In nucleotides, the CDR3 is TGTGCCAGTAGTATGGGGGCCGCATACGATGAGCAGTTCTTC. As protein: CASSMGAAYDEQFF. The chain carries TRBV19 and TRBJ2-1; tentatively, D is TRBD1 (6 bases). Germline CDR1 LNHDA, CDR2 SQIVND (reference sequence). This CDR3 has 14 residues. The germline V and J ends were trimmed by 3 bases and 8 bases, with 14 bases remaining between them.

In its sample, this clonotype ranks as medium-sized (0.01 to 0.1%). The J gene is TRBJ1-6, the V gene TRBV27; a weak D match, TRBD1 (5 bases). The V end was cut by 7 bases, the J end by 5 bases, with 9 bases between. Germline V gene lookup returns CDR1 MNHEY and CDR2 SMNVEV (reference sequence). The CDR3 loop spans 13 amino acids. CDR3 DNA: TGTGCCAGCAAGTCGGGGGATAATTCACCCCTCCACTTT. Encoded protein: CASKSGDNSPLHF.

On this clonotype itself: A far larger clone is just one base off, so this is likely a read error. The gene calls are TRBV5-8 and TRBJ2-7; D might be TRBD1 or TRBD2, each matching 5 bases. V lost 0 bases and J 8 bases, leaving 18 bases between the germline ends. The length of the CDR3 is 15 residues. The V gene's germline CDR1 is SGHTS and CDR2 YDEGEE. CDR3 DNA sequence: TGTGCCAGCAGCTTGGAAGTGTCAGGGACCCACAAGCAGTACTTC. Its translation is CASSLEVSGTHKQYF.